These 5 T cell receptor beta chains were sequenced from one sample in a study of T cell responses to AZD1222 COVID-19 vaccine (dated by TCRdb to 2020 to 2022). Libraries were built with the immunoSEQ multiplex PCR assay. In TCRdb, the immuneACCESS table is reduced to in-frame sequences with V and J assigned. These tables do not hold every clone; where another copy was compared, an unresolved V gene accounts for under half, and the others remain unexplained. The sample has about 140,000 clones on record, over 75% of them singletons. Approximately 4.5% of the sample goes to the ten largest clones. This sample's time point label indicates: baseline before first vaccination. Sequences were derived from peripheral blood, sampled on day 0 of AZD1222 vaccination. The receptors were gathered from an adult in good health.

The CDR3 sequence is CASSPGQGAGGYTF. The CDR3 DNA sequence: TGCGCCAGCAGCCCCGGACAGGGGGCAGGTGGCTACACCTTC. The chain combines TRBV5-1 with TRBJ1-2; 11 positions agree with TRBD1. Germline CDR1 reads SGHRS; CDR2 reads YFSETQ. V lost 4 bases and J lost 7; bases outside the gene matches: 6. The CDR3 loop spans 14 amino acids.

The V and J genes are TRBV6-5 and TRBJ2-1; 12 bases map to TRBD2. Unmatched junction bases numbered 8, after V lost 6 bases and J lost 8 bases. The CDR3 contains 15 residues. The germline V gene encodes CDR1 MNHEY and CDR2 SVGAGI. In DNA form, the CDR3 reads TGTGCCAGCAGACCTCTAGCGGGAGGGCGATATGAGCAGTTCTTC. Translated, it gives CASRPLAGGRYEQFF.

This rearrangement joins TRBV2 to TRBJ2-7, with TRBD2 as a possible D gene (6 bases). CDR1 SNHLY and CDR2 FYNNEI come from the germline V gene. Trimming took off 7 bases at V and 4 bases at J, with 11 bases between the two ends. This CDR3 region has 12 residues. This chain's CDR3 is CASTRDLYEQYF. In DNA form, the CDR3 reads TGTGCCAGCACTAGGGACTTATACGAGCAGTACTTC.

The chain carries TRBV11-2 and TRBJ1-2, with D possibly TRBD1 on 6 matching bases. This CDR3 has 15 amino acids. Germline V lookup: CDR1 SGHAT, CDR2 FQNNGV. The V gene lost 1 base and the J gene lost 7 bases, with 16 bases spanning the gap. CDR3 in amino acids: CASSLGGRGSSGYTF. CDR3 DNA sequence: TGTGCCAGCAGCTTAGGCGGCAGGGGTTCATCTGGCTACACCTTC.

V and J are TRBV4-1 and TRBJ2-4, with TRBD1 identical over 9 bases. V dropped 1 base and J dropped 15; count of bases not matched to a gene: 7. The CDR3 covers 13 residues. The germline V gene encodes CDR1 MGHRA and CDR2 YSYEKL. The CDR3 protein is CASSQGLGQGAYF. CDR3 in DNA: TGCGCCAGCAGCCAAGGCCTGGGACAGGGAGCGTACTTC.